The 25 T cell receptor beta chains listed next were all sequenced from one sample in a study of spatial heterogeneity in lung cancer. TCRdb reanalysed the 5' RACE reads using MiXCR and keeps one entry per CDR3 protein. Among 60,000 to 90,000 distinct CDR3 sequences listed, about 14% were seen once. The time point was: sample taken at primary tumor resection. Sequencing was performed on whole RNA extracted from tumor and nontumor lung tissue, or from frozen PBMC, and the material was left unsorted. Sample: PBMCs, taken at surgery. These receptors were collected from a male donor with early-stage non-small cell lung cancer.

This chain uses TRBV18 with TRBJ1-1, with D possibly matching TRBD1 (5 bases). Looked up from germline, CDR1 is KGHSH and CDR2 is LQKENI. This CDR3 comprises 15 residues. V gave up 4 bases and J gave up 1 base, with 13 bases separating them. The DNA for the CDR3 is TGTGCCAGCTCACGGCCGGGACGCGGGAACACTGAAGCTTTCTTT. Amino acids: CASSRPGRGNTEAFF.

The chain employs TRBV20-1 and TRBJ2-7; D is perhaps TRBD2 (5 bases). The V gene lost 3 bases and the J gene lost 3 bases, with 12 bases spanning the gap. Per germline, CDR1 DFQATT and CDR2 SNEGSKA (reference sequence). This CDR3 is built from 13 residues. CDR3 protein: CSASPSGDYEQYF. CDR3 bases: TGCAGTGCTAGTCCCAGCGGAGACTACGAGCAGTACTTC.

This clonotype turned up a few times. The chain couples TRBV4-1 to TRBJ2-1, with a possible D match to TRBD2 (6 bases). V dropped 0 bases and J dropped 4 bases, with 13 bases sitting between them. The CDR3 extends over 16 amino acids. The germline V gene encodes CDR1 MGHRA and CDR2 YSYEKL. CDR3 protein: CASSQDASGRYNEQFF. The CDR3 DNA sequence: TGCGCCAGCAGCCAAGATGCCAGCGGGCGATACAATGAGCAGTTCTTC.

DNA for the CDR3: TGTGCCAGCAGCCAAGAAGCCGATTCGTCGCAGGGCATCAATCAGCCCCAGCATTTT. This encodes CASSQEADSSQGINQPQHF. The chain employs TRBV4-2 and TRBJ1-5; perhaps TRBD1 as D (5 bases). The V end lost 0 bases, the J end lost 3 bases, and 21 bases lay between the germline ends. CDR1 and CDR2 (germline): LGHNA, YNFKEQ. This CDR3 spans 19 amino acids.

The chain employs TRBV14 and TRBJ2-7; a possible D gene is TRBD1 (6 bases). V lost 3 bases and J lost 3, with 12 bases in between. The CDR3 has 14 amino acids. Germline V CDR1 and CDR2: SGHDN, FVKESK. The CDR3 nucleotides are TGTGCCAGCAGCCATTTAGGGGGAAACTACGAGCAGTACTTC. This gives the protein CASSHLGGNYEQYF.

The chain has TRBV12-3 or TRBV12-4 and TRBJ2-1, with a tentative D call TRBD1 (6 bases). The CDR3 runs to 15 residues. V gave up 1 base and J gave up 3 bases, with 10 bases separating them. Written as DNA, the CDR3 is TGTGCCAGCAGTTTAGGCACAGGGTACTACAATGAGCAGTTCTTC. Translating it yields CASSLGTGYYNEQFF.

This clonotype appeared a few times. This chain connects TRBV10-1 to TRBJ1-2; D remains ambiguous. The CDR3 has 12 amino acids. V lost 8 bases, J lost 4 bases, and 11 bases lay in between. Germline values: CDR1 WNHNN, CDR2 SYGVQD (reference sequence). The CDR3 DNA reads as TGCGCCAGCGGCGGCAGCTCCTATGGCTACACCTTC. Translation: CASGGSSYGYTF.

This sequence joins TRBV10-3 and TRBJ2-5; the D gene is possibly TRBD1 (7 bases). CDR1 and CDR2 (germline): ENHRY, SYGVKD. This CDR3 contains 16 residues. Between the trimmed V and J ends, which lost 5 bases and 3 bases, there was a span of 19 bases. This CDR3 is CAISTGTLRGEETQYF. The DNA for the CDR3 is TGTGCCATCAGTACCGGGACACTCAGGGGGGAAGAGACCCAGTACTTC.

Points on this clonotype: A much more abundant neighbour one base away suggests this may be a read error. Here the CDR3 DNA reads TGCAGCGTTGTCTCGACAGGGGGCATCTATGGCTACACCTTC. It translates to CSVVSTGGIYGYTF. The chain carries TRBV29-1 and TRBJ1-2; 10 bases fit TRBD1. The V gene's germline CDR1 is SQVTM and CDR2 ANQGSEA. Trimming removed 4 bases from V and 4 bases from J; junction bases left unmatched: 6. The CDR3 contains 14 residues. The full variable domain, completed using reference TRBV29-1 and TRBJ1-2, is SAVISQKPSRDICQRGTSLTIQCQVDSQVTMMFWYRQQPGQSLTLIATANQGSEATYESGFVIDKFPISRPNLTFSTLTVSNMSPEDSSIYLCSVVSTGGIYGYTFGSGTRLTVV.

This clonotype was observed a handful of times. The gene calls are TRBV20-1 and TRBJ2-7, with D perhaps assigned TRBD1 or TRBD2 (6 bases each). The CDR3 has 12 residues. The ends were cut back, 7 bases at V and 7 bases at J, with 17 bases in the middle. Per the germline V gene, CDR1 is DFQATT and CDR2 is SNEGSKA (reference sequence). CDR3 in DNA: TGCAGTGTTGGGGGGCAGGCAGGAGAGCAGTACTTC. Translated, it gives CSVGGQAGEQYF.

There are a few counts of this clonotype. This rearrangement joins TRBV29-1 to TRBJ2-2, with a tentative D call TRBD2 (5 bases). The CDR3 sequence is 14 residues long. From germline, CDR1 is SQVTM and CDR2 ANQGSEA. V gave up 7 bases and J gave up 4 bases, with 16 bases separating them. DNA for the CDR3: TGCAGCGCCCGAACTCGGGGATCCACCGGGGAGCTGTTTTTT. Protein: CSARTRGSTGELFF.

This clonotype was seen a handful of times. V gene TRBV7-2 combines with J gene TRBJ2-7; D is ambiguous. The CDR3 has 13 residues. The V end lost 2 bases, the J end lost 0 bases, and 5 bases lay between the germline ends. Germline CDR1 is SGHTA and CDR2 is FQGNSA. This CDR3 is CASSLYASYEQYF. CDR3 sequence (DNA): TGTGCCAGCAGCTTATACGCCTCCTACGAGCAGTACTTC.

This clonotype was detected ten times or more. CDR3 bases: TGCAGCGTTGAGCCGACGGGCTCTGGAAACACCATATATTTT. Its protein is CSVEPTGSGNTIYF. The V and J genes are TRBV29-1 and TRBJ1-3; D is unresolved. V lost 3 bases and J 0 bases, leaving 9 bases between the germline ends. Germline assignment: CDR1 SQVTM and CDR2 ANQGSEA. This CDR3 comprises 14 residues.

The chain joins TRBV20-1 to TRBJ1-1; TRBD1 might be the D (5 bases). Trimming pared 0 bases from V and 3 bases from J, leaving 11 bases between. The CDR3 is 14 amino acids. From germline, CDR1 is DFQATT and CDR2 SNEGSKA (reference sequence). In nucleotides, the CDR3 is TGCAGTGCTAGAGATCGGCGGGGGGACACTGAAGCTTTCTTT. It codes for CSARDRRGDTEAFF.

This clonotype was counted a few times. The chain uses TRBV4-1 and TRBJ2-1; TRBD2 matches 10 bases. The V gene end was trimmed by 1 base and the J gene end by 3 bases; junction bases not matched to a gene: 9. This CDR3 contains 18 residues. CDR1 and CDR2 from the germline V gene are MGHRA and YSYEKL. For the CDR3, the DNA is TGCGCCAGCAGCCAAGTCGATATGGGACTAGCGTACTACAATGAGCAGTTCTTC. Translating it yields CASSQVDMGLAYYNEQFF.

This clonotype was found many times. The J gene is TRBJ2-2, the V gene TRBV20-1; TRBD2 aligns across 10 bases. The V gene's germline CDR1 is DFQATT and CDR2 SNEGSKA (reference sequence). Trimming removed 5 bases from V and 4 bases from J; junction bases left unmatched: 7. The CDR3 length is 15 residues. In nucleotides, the CDR3 is TGCAGTGCTCCTAGACTAGCGGGTGGCACCGGGGAGCTGTTTTTT. Amino acids: CSAPRLAGGTGELFF.

This clonotype has only a few counts. The chain uses TRBV27 and TRBJ2-7; tentatively, D is TRBD2 (6 bases). The CDR3 runs 15 residues. Between the trimmed V and J ends, which lost 3 bases and 4 bases, there was a span of 16 bases. The germline V gene encodes CDR1 MNHEY and CDR2 SMNVEV (reference sequence). The CDR3 spells CASSFRGEMIYEQYF. Written as DNA, the CDR3 is TGTGCCAGCAGTTTCCGCGGGGAGATGATTTACGAGCAGTACTTC.

This clonotype showed up many times. V usage is TRBV5-1 and J usage is TRBJ1-2; D might be TRBD1 (5 bases). CDR3 size: 14 residues. The germline V gene encodes CDR1 SGHRS and CDR2 YFSETQ. The ends were cut back, 4 bases at V and 0 bases at J, with 10 bases in the middle. The CDR3 here is CASSPAGANYGYTF. Here the CDR3 DNA reads TGCGCCAGCAGCCCGGCGGGGGCTAACTATGGCTACACCTTC.

The chain employs TRBV4-3 and TRBJ1-6, with a weak D call TRBD1 (5 bases). The germline V gene encodes CDR1 LGHNA and CDR2 YSLEER. The CDR3 contains 19 residues. V lost 0 bases and J lost 1, with 16 bases in between. CDR3 coding DNA: TGCGCCAGCAGCCAAGAAAGGGGAACGGGGCTTTCCTATAATTCACCCCTCCACTTT. This sequence encodes CASSQERGTGLSYNSPLHF.

For the CDR3, the DNA is TGCGCCAGCAGCTGGCCGATACTAGCGGGAGTAGGAACCGGGGAGCTGTTTTTT. This translates into CASSWPILAGVGTGELFF. The chain recombines TRBV5-1 with TRBJ2-2; 11 bases match TRBD2. Trimming removed 3 bases from V and 5 bases from J; junction bases left unmatched: 12. The CDR3 contains 18 residues. CDR1 is SGHRS and CDR2 is YFSETQ in the germline V gene.

This chain uses TRBV20-1 with TRBJ1-4; tentative D call: TRBD1 (5 bases). Germline CDR1 DFQATT, CDR2 SNEGSKA (reference sequence). V was clipped by 0 bases and J by 6 bases, with 11 bases between them. This CDR3 contains 14 residues. The CDR3 DNA sequence: TGCAGTGCTAGAGATGTGGGGGAAGATGAAAAACTGTTTTTT. Translated: CSARDVGEDEKLFF.

The rearrangement joins TRBV11-3 to TRBJ2-1, with D tentatively TRBD2 (5 bases). V lost 5 bases and J 0 bases, leaving 14 bases between the germline ends. The CDR3 has 16 amino acids. Germline CDR1 and CDR2: SGHNT and YENEEA. As DNA, the CDR3 is TGTGCCAGCAGCCCCAGGACTTTTAGCTCCTACAATGAGCAGTTCTTC. It translates to CASSPRTFSSYNEQFF. Together with reference TRBV11-3 and TRBJ2-1, the CDR3 gives the full variable domain: EAGVVQSPRYKIIEKKQPVAFWCNPISGHNTLYWYLQNLGQGPELLIRYENEEAVDDSQLPKDRFSAERLKGVDSTLKIQPAELGDSAVYLCASSPRTFSSYNEQFFGPGTRLTVL.

This clonotype was observed a single time. The rearrangement links TRBV27 to TRBJ2-7; 9 nucleotides align to TRBD2. Trimming removed 5 bases from V and 4 bases from J; junction bases left unmatched: 6. CDR1 is MNHEY, CDR2 SMNVEV, per germline (reference sequence). This CDR3 comprises 14 residues. The CDR3 DNA reads as TGTGCCAGCAGTCCTAGCGGGGAGGGTTACGAGCAGTACTTC. Translation: CASSPSGEGYEQYF.

This clonotype showed up just a few times. The chain joins TRBV3-1 to TRBJ2-7; weak D call: TRBD2 (5 bases). This CDR3 region has 14 residues. In germline, CDR1 is LGHDT, CDR2 YNNKEL (reference sequence). V lost 1 base to trimming and J lost 2 bases, with 9 bases between them. CDR3 coding DNA: TGTGCCAGCAGCCAAGGCGGGTGGGCCTACGAGCAGTACTTC. Its protein is CASSQGGWAYEQYF.

This clonotype showed up many times. This rearrangement joins TRBV29-1 to TRBJ2-5, with D hard to call. The V end lost 8 bases, the J end lost 1 base, and 8 bases lay between the germline ends. This CDR3 spans 11 amino acids. Germline V gene lookup returns CDR1 SQVTM and CDR2 ANQGSEA. This chain's CDR3 is CSSGPQETQYF. CDR3 DNA: TGCAGCTCCGGGCCCCAAGAGACCCAGTACTTC.